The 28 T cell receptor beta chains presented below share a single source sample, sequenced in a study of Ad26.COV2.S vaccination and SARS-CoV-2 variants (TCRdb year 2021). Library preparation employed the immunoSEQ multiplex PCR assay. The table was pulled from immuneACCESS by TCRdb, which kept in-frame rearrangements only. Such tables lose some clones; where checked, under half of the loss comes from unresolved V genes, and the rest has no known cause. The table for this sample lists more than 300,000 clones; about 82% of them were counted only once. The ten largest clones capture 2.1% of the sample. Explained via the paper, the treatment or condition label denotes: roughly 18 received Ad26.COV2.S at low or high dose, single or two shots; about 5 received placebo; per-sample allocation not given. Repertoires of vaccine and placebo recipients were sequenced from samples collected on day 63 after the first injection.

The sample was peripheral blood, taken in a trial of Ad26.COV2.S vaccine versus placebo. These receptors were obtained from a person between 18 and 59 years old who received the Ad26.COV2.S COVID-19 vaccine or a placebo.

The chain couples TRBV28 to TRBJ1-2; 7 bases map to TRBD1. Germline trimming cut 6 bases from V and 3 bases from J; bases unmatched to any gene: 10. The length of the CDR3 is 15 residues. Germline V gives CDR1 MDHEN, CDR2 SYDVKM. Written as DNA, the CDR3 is TGTGCCAGCAGCCTTCCGGGACAGCTATACTATGGCTACACCTTC. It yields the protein CASSLPGQLYYGYTF.

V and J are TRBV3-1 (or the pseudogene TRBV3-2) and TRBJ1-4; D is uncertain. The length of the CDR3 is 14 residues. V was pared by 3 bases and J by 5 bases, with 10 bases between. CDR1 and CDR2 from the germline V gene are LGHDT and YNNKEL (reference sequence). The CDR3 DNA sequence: TGTGCCAGCAGCCACTTGAGGGCAAATGAAAAACTGTTTTTT. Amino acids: CASSHLRANEKLFF.

The CDR3 region has the DNA TGCAGCGTTGAAACTCATGTTGAGACAGGGGTGTCCTACGAGCAGTACTTC. Amino acids: CSVETHVETGVSYEQYF. The chain has TRBV29-1 and TRBJ2-7; 8 bases align to TRBD1. This CDR3 is built from 17 residues. In germline, CDR1 is SQVTM, CDR2 ANQGSEA. With 2 bases clipped from V and 1 base from J, the junction kept 13 bases outside the gene matches.

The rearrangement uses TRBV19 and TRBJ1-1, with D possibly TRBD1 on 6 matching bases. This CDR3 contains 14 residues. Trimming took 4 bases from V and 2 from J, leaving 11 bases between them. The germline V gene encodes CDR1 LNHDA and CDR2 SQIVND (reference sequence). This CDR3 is CASSTGQHNTEAFF. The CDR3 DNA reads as TGTGCCAGTAGTACCGGACAGCACAACACTGAAGCTTTCTTT.

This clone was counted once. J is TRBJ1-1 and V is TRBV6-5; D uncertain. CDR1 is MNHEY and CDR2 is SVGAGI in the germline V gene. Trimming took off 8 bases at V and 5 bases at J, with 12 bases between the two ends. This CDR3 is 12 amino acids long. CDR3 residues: CASLEVGTEAFF. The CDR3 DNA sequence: TGTGCCAGCCTCGAGGTGGGAACTGAAGCTTTCTTT.

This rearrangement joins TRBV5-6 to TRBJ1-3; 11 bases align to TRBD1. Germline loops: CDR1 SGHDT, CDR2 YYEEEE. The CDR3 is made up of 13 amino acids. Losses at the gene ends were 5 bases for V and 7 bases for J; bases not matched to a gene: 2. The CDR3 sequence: CASRGTGGNTIYF. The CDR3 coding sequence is TGTGCCAGCAGAGGGACAGGGGGTAACACCATATATTTT.

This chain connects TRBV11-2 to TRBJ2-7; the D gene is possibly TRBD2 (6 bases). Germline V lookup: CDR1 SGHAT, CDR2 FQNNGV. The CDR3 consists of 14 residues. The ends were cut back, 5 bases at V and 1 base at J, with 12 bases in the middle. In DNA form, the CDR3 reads TGTGCCAGCAGCCCAGGGACTGGGTCCTACGAGCAGTACTTC. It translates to CASSPGTGSYEQYF.

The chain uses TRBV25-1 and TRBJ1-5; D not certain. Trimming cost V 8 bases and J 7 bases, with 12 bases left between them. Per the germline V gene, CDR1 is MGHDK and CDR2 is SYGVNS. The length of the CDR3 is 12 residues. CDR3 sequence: CASGRHGQPQHF. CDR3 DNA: TGTGCCAGCGGACGACACGGGCAGCCCCAGCATTTT.

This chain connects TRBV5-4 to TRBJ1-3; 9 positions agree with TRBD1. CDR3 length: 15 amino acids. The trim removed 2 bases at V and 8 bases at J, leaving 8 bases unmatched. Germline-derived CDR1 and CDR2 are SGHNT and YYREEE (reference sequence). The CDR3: CASSLPKGQGDTIYF. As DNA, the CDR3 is TGTGCCAGCAGCTTACCAAAGGGACAGGGCGACACCATATATTTT. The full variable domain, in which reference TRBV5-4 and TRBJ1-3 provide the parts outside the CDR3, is ETGVTQSPTHLIKTRGQQVTLRCSSQSGHNTVSWYQQALGQGPQFIFQYYREEENGRGNFPPRFSGLQFPNYSSELNVNALELDDSALYLCASSLPKGQGDTIYFGEGSWLTVV.

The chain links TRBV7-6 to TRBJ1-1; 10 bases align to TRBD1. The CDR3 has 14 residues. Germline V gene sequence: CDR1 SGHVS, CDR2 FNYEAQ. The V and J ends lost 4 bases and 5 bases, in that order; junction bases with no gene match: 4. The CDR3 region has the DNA TGTGCCAGCAGCTCATCGGGACAGGGGACTGAAGCTTTCTTT. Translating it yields CASSSSGQGTEAFF. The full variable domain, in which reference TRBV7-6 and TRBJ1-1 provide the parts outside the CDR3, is GAGVSQSPRYKVTKRGQDVALRCDPISGHVSLYWYRQALGQGPEFLTYFNYEAQQDKSGLPNDRFSAERPEGSISTLTIQRTEQRDSAMYRCASSSSGQGTEAFFGQGTRLTVV.

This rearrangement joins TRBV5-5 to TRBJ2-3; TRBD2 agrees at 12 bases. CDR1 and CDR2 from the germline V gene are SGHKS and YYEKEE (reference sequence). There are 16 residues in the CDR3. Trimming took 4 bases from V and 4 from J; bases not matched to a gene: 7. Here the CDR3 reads CASSRGLAGMSDTQYF. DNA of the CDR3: TGTGCCAGCAGCCGCGGACTAGCGGGGATGTCAGATACGCAGTATTTT.

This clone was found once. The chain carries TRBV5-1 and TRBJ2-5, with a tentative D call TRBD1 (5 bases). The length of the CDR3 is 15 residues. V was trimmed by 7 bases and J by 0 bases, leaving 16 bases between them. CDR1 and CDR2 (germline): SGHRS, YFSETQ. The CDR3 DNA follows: TGCGCCAGCCGCCTCCAGCAGGGCTACCAAGAGACCCAGTACTTC. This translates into CASRLQQGYQETQYF. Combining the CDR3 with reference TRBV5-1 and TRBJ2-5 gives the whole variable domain KAGVTQTPRYLIKTRGQQVTLSCSPISGHRSVSWYQQTPGQGLQFLFEYFSETQRNKGNFPGRFSGRQFSNSRSEMNVSTLELGDSALYLCASRLQQGYQETQYFGPGTRLLVL.

The chain's CDR3 is CASSEILRQGIYTF. In nucleotides, the CDR3 is TGTGCCAGCAGTGAAATTCTCCGACAGGGAATCTACACCTTC. V usage is TRBV6-1 and J usage is TRBJ1-2, with 7 bases aligning to TRBD1. With 2 bases clipped from V and 10 bases from J, the junction kept 10 bases outside the gene matches. There are 14 residues in the CDR3. The germline gives CDR1 MNHNS, CDR2 SASEGT.

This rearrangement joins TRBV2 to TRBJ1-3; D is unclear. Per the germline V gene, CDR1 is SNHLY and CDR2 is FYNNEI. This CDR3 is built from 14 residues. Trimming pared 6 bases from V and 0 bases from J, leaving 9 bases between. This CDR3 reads CASSGEYSGNTIYF. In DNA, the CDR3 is TGTGCCAGCAGCGGGGAGTACTCTGGAAACACCATATATTTT.

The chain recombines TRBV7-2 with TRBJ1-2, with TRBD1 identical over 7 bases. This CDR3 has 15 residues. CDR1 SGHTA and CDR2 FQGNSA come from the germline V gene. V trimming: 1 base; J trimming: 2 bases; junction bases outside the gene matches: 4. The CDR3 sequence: CASSLEGGQNYGYTF. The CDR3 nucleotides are TGTGCCAGCAGCTTAGAAGGGGGACAGAACTATGGCTACACCTTC. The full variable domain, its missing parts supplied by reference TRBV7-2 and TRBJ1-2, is GAGVSQSPSNKVTEKGKDVELRCDPISGHTALYWYRQSLGQGLEFLIYFQGNSAPDKSGLPSDRFSAERTGGSVSTLTIQRTQQEDSAVYLCASSLEGGQNYGYTFGSGTRLTVV.

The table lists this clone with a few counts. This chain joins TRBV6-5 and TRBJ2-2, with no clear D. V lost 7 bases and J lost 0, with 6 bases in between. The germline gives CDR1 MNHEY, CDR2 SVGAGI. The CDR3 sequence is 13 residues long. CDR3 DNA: TGTGCCAGCACTAGATCGAACACCGGGGAGCTGTTTTTT. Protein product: CASTRSNTGELFF.

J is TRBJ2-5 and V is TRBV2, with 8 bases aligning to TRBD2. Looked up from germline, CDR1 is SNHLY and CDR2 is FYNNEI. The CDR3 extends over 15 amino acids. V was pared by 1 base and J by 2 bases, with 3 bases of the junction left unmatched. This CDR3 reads CASSEVAGGQETQYF. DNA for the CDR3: TGTGCCAGCAGTGAAGTGGCGGGGGGTCAAGAGACCCAGTACTTC. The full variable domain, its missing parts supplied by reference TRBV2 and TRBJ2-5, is EPEVTQTPSHQVTQMGQEVILRCVPISNHLYFYWYRQILGQKVEFLVSFYNNEISEKSEIFDDQFSVERPDGSNFTLKIRSTKLEDSAMYFCASSEVAGGQETQYFGPGTRLLVL.

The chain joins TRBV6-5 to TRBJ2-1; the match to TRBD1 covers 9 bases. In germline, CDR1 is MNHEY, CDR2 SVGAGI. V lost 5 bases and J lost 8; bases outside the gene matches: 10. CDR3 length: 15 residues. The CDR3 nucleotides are TGTGCCAGCAGTCCTCCGGGACAGGGTCTACATGAGCAGTTCTTC. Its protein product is CASSPPGQGLHEQFF.

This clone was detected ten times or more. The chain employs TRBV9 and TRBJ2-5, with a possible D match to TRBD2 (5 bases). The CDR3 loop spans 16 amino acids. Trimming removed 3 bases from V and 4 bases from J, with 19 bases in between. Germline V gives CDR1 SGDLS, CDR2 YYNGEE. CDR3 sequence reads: CASSALGSPAGETQYF. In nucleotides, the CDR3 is TGTGCCAGCAGCGCGCTGGGATCTCCCGCGGGAGAGACCCAGTACTTC. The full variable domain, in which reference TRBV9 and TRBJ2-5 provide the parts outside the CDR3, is DSGVTQTPKHLITATGQRVTLRCSPRSGDLSVYWYQQSLDQGLQFLIQYYNGEERAKGNILERFSAQQFPDLHSELNLSSLELGDSALYFCASSALGSPAGETQYFGPGTRLLVL.

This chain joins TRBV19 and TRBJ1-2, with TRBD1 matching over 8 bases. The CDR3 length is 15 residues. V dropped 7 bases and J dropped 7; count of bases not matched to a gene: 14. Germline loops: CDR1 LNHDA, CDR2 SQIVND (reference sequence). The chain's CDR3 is CASIGAGGLRPGYTF. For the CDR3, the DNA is TGTGCCAGTATTGGCGCAGGGGGCCTTAGGCCTGGCTACACCTTC.

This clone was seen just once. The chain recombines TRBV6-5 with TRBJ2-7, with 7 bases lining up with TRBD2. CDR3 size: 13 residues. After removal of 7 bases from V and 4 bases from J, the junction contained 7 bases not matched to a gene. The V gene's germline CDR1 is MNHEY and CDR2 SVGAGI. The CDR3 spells CASTQMGGYEQYF. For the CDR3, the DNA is TGTGCCAGCACTCAAATGGGGGGGTACGAGCAGTACTTC.

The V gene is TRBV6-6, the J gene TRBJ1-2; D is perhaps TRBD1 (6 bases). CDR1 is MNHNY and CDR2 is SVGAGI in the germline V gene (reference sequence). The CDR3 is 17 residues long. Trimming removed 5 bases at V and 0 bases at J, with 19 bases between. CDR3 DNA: TGTGCCAGCAGTCACAGGGCACGGAGCCTAGCTAACTATGGCTACACCTTC. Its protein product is CASSHRARSLANYGYTF.

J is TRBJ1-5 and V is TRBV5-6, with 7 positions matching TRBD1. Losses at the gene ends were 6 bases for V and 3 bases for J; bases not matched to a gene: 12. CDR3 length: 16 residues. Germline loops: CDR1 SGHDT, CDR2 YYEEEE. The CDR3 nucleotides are TGTGCCAGCAAAAGGGGGCCAATACTGAACAATCAGCCCCAGCATTTT. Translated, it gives CASKRGPILNNQPQHF. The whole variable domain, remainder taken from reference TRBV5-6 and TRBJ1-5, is DAGVTQSPTHLIKTRGQQVTLRCSPKSGHDTVSWYQQALGQGPQFIFQYYEEEERQRGNFPDRFSGHQFPNYSSELNVNALLLGDSALYLCASKRGPILNNQPQHFGDGTRLSIL.

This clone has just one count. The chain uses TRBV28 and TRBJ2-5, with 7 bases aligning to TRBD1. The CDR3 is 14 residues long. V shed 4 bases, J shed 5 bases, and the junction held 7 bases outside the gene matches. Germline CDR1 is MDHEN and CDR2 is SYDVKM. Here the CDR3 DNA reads TGTGCCAGCAGTTCCACAGGGGTTATGGAGACCCAGTACTTC. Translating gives CASSSTGVMETQYF.

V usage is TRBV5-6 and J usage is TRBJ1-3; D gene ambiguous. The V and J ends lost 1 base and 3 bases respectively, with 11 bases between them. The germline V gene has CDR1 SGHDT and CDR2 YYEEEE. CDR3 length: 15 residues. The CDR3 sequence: CASSLRGWSGNTIYF. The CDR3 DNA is TGTGCCAGCAGCTTGCGAGGGTGGAGTGGAAACACCATATATTTT.

CDR3 in DNA: TGTGCCAGCAGTTGGACACAGACAGGGGATTTGTATCAGCCCCAGCATTTT. This translates into CASSWTQTGDLYQPQHF. This chain links TRBV28 with TRBJ1-5, with 8 bases lining up with TRBD1. CDR3 size: 17 residues. V lost 4 bases to trimming and J lost 5 bases; unmatched junction nucleotides: 13. The germline V gene encodes CDR1 MDHEN and CDR2 SYDVKM.

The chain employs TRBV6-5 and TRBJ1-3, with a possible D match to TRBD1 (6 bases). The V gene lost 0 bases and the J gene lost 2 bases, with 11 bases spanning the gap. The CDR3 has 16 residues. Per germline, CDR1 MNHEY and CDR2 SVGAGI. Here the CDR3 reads CASSYSITGPGNTIYF. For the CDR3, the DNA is TGTGCCAGCAGTTACTCGATAACAGGGCCTGGAAACACCATATATTTT.

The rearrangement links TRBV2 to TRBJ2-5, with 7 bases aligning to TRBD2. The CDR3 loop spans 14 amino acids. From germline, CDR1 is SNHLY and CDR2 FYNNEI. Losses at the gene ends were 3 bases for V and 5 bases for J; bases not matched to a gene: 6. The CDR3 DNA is TGTGCCAGCAGTGACCTGCGGGGAGGGGAGACCCAGTACTTC. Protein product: CASSDLRGGETQYF.